The next 4 T cell receptor beta chains were all read from a single sample in a study of T cells in Graves' hyperthyroidism and ophthalmopathy. RNA transcripts served as the template for amplifying TCR beta CDR3 regions. The HTBI set primed first-round TCR CDR3 RT-PCR. TCRdb fed the multiplex PCR reads into MiXCR, producing one record per CDR3 protein. The sample shows some 490,000 distinct CDR3 sequences, about 16% of them seen only once. Sequencing was done on a sample of blood. Every receptor here comes from a woman in her thirties with Graves' ophthalmopathy.

This clonotype was recorded many times. The chain links TRBV5-8 to TRBJ1-2, with 8 bases matching TRBD1. Per germline, CDR1 SGHTS and CDR2 YDEGEE. V shed 0 bases and J 3 bases; nucleotides not matched to a gene: 4. The CDR3 consists of 15 residues. The CDR3 DNA is TGTGCCAGCAGCTTGGTTGCAGGGGGCGACTATGGCTACACCTTC. This gives the protein CASSLVAGGDYGYTF.

The J gene is TRBJ2-2, the V gene TRBV7-9; 7 nucleotides agree with TRBD2. The CDR3 extends over 15 amino acids. Germline trimming cut 2 bases from V and 8 bases from J; bases unmatched to any gene: 8. CDR1 and CDR2 (germline): SEHNR, FQNEAQ (reference sequence). Written as DNA, the CDR3 is TGTGCCAGCAGCTTAACCTTCGGCGGGAGTGGGGAGCTGTTTTTT. As protein: CASSLTFGGSGELFF.

This chain joins TRBV20-1 and TRBJ2-7; no firm D call. The germline V gene encodes CDR1 DFQATT and CDR2 SNEGSKA (reference sequence). V lost 2 bases and J lost 2, with 7 bases in between. The CDR3 runs to 12 residues. In DNA, the CDR3 is TGCAGTGCTAGATACAGCGCCTACGAGCAGTACTTC. Protein: CSARYSAYEQYF.

This clonotype was seen only once. J is TRBJ1-2 and V is TRBV19; no definite D call. V was pared by 2 bases and J by 4 bases, with 23 bases between. Germline V gives CDR1 LNHDA, CDR2 SQIVND (reference sequence). This CDR3 region has 18 residues. The CDR3 here is CASSISFPSGGPIYGYTF. DNA of the CDR3: TGTGCCAGTAGTATATCCTTCCCCTCGGGAGGGCCGATCTATGGCTACACCTTC.